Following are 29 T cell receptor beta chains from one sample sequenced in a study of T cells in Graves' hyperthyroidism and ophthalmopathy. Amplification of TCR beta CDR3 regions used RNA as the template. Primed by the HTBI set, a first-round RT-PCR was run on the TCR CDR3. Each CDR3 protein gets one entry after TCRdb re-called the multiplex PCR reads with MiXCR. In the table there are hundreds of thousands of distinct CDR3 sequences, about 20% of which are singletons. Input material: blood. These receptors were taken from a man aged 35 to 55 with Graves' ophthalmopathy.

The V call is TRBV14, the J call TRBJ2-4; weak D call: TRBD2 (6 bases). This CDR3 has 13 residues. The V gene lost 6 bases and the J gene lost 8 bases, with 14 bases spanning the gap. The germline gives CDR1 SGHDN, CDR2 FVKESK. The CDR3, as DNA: TGTGCCAGCAGTGAGGGGCCGGGAGACATTCAGTACTTC. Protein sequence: CASSEGPGDIQYF.

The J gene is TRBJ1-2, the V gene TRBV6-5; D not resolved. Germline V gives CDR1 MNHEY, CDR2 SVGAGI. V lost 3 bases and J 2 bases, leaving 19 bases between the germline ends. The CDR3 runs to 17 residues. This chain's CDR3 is CASSYASGKLLNYGYTF. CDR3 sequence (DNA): TGTGCCAGCAGTTATGCCTCGGGGAAGTTGCTAAACTATGGCTACACCTTC.

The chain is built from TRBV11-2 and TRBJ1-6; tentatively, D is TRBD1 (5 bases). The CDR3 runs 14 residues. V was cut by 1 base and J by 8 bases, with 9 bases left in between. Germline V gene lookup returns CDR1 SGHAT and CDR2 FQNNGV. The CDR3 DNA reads TGTGCCAGCAGCTTAGGGTCGGGGGATTCACCCCTCCACTTT. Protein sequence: CASSLGSGDSPLHF.

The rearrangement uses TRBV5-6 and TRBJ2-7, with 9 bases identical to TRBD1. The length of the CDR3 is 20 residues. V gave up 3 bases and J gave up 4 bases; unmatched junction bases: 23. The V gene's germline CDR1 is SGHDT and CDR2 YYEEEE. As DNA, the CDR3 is TGTGCCAGCAGCTGGAAACCGGGACAGGGTCTATACCCCTTCAGGTACGAGCAGTACTTC. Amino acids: CASSWKPGQGLYPFRYEQYF.

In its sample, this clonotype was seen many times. The DNA of the CDR3 is TGTGCCAGCAGCTTATTGGTCGGGGAGCTGTTTTTT. Residues: CASSLLVGELFF. The V and J genes are TRBV7-3 and TRBJ2-2; D is undetermined. CDR1 and CDR2 from the germline V gene are SGHTA and FQGTGA. This CDR3 spans 12 amino acids. Trimming cost V 2 bases and J 7 bases, with 5 bases left between them.

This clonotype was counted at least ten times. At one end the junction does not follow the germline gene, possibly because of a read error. For the CDR3, the DNA is TGTGCCAGCTCCCCACGGAGGAGCAATCAGCCCCAGCATTTT. It is translated as CASSPRRSNQPQHF. The chain joins TRBV18 to TRBJ1-5; D is ambiguous. The CDR3 totals 14 residues. In germline, CDR1 is KGHSH, CDR2 LQKENI.

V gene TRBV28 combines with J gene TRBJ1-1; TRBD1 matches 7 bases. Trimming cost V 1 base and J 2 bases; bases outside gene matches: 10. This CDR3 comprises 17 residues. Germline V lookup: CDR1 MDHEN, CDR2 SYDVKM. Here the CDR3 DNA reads TGTGCCAGCAGTTTATTTATTGGGGGACAGCTTAACACTGAAGCTTTCTTT. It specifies CASSLFIGGQLNTEAFF.

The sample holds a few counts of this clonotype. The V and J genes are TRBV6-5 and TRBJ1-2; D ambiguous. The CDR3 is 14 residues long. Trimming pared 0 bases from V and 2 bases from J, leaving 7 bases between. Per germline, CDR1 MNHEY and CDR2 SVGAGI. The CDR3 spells CASSYSVGNYGYTF. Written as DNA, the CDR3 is TGTGCCAGCAGTTACTCGGTGGGGAACTATGGCTACACCTTC.

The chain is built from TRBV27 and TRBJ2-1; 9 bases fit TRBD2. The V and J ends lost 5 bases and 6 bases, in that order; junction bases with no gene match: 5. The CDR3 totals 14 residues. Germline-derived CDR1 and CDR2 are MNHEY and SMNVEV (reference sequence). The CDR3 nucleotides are TGTGCCAGCAGTGACGGGACTAGCATCAATGAGCAGTTCTTC. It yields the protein CASSDGTSINEQFF.

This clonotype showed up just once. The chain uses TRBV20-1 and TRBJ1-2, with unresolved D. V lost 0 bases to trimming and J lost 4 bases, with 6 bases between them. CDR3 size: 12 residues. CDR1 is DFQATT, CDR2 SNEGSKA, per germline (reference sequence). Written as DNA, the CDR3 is TGCAGTGCTAGAGATGGGCCCTATGGCTACACCTTC. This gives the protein CSARDGPYGYTF.

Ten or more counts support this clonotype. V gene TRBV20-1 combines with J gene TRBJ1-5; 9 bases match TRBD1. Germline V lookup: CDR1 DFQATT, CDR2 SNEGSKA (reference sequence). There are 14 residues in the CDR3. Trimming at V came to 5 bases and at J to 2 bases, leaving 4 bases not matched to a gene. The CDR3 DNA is TGCAGTGCTGGAACAGGGGGCGGCAATCAGCCCCAGCATTTT. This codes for CSAGTGGGNQPQHF.

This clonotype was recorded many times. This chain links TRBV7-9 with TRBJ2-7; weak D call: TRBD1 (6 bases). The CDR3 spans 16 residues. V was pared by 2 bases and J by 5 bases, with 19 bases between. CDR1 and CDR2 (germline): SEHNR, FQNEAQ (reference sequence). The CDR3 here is CASSLTDRQASNEQYF. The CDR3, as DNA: TGTGCCAGCAGCTTAACCGACCGACAGGCGTCTAACGAGCAGTACTTC.

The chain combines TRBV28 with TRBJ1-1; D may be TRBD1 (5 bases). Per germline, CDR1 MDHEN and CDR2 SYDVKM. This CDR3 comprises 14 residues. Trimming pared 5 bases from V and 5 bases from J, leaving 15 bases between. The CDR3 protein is CASSLPQGLTEAFF. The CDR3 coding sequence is TGTGCCAGCAGTCTTCCGCAGGGTTTGACTGAAGCTTTCTTT.

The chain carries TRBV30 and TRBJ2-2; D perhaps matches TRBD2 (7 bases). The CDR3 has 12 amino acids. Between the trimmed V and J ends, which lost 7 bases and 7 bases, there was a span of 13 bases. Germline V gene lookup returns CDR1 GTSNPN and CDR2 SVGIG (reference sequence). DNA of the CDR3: TGTGCCTCCAAGGGGGGGGGCGGGGAGCTGTTTTTT. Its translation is CASKGGGGELFF.

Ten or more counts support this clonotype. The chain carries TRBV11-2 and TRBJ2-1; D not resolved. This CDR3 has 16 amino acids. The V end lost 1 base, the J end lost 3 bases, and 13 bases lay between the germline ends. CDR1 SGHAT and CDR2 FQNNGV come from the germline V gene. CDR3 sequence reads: CASSLVGRSYYNEQFF. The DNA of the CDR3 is TGTGCCAGCAGCTTAGTGGGCAGGAGCTACTACAATGAGCAGTTCTTC.

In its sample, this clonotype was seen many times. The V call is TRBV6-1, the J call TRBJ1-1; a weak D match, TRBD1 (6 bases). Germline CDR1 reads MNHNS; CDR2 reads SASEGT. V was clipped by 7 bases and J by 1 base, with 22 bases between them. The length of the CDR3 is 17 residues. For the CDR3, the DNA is TGTGCCAGCACACTGAAACCAGGGGATATTCGGAACACTGAAGCTTTCTTT. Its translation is CASTLKPGDIRNTEAFF.

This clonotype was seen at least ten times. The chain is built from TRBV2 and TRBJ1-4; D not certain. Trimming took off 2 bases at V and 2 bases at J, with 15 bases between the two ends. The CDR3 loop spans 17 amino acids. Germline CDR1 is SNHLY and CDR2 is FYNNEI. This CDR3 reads CASSELGPGRTNEKLFF. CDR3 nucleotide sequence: TGTGCCAGCAGTGAACTTGGACCCGGGAGGACTAATGAAAAACTGTTTTTT.

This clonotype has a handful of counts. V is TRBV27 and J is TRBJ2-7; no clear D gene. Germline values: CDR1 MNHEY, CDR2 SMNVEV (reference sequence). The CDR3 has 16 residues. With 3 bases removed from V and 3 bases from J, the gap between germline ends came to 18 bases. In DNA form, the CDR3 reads TGTGCCAGCAGTTTTTTCCAGTTCGGACGGCTCTACGAGCAGTACTTC. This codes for CASSFFQFGRLYEQYF.

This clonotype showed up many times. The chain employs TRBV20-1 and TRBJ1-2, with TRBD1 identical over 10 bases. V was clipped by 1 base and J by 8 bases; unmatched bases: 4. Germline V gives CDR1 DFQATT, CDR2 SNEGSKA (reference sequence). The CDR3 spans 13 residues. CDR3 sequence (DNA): TGCAGTGCTAGAGTGACAGGGGGCAGGGGCTACACCTTC. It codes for CSARVTGGRGYTF.

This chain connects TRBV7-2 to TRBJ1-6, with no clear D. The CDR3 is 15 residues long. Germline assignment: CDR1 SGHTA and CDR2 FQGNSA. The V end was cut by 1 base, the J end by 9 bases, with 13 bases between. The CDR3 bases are TGTGCCAGCAGCTTAGATAGCTCCACGCGTTCACCCCTCCACTTT. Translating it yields CASSLDSSTRSPLHF.

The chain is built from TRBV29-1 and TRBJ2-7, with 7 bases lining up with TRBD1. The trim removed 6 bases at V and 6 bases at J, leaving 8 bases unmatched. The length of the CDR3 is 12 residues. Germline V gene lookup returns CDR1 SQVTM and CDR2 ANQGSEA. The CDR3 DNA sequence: TGCAGCGTCGGTAAGAGGGGGCCCGAGCAGTACTTC. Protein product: CSVGKRGPEQYF.

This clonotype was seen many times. The CDR3 spells CSARVPSGKYEQYF. The CDR3 region has the DNA TGCAGTGCTAGAGTCCCCTCAGGGAAGTACGAGCAGTACTTC. The chain carries TRBV20-1 and TRBJ2-7, with D possibly being TRBD1 (5 bases). CDR1 and CDR2 from the germline V gene are DFQATT and SNEGSKA (reference sequence). With 1 base removed from V and 4 bases from J, the gap between germline ends came to 14 bases. The CDR3 contains 14 residues.

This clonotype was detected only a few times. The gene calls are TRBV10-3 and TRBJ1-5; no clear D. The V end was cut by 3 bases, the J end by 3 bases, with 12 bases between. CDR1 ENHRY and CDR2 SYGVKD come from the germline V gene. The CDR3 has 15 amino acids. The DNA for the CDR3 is TGTGCCATCAGTGAATGGAGGGAAGACAATCAGCCCCAGCATTTT. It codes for CAISEWREDNQPQHF.

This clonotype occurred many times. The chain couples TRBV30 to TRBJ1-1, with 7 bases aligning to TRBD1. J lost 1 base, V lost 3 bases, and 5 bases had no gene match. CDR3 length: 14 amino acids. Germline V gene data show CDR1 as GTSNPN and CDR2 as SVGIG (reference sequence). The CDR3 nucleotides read TGTGCCTGGAGGGACCGGGACAGGAACACTGAAGCTTTCTTT. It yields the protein CAWRDRDRNTEAFF.

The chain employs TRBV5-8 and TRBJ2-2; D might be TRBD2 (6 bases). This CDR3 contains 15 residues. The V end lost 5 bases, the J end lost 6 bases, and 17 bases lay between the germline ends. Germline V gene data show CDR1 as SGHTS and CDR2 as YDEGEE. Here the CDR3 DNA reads TGTGCCAGCAGGCCTACTAGCAGGATCGCCGGGGAGCTGTTTTTT. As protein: CASRPTSRIAGELFF.

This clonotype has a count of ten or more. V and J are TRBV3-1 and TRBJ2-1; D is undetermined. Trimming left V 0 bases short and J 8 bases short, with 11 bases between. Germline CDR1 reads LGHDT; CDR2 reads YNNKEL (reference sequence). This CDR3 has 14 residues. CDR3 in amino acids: CASSQDRRDDEQFF. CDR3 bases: TGTGCCAGCAGCCAAGATCGGAGAGACGATGAGCAGTTCTTC.

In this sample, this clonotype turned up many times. The CDR3 nucleotides are TGTGCCAGCAGCACCAGAGGGGGGATTTTTGAGCAGTACTTC. Its protein product is CASSTRGGIFEQYF. The chain couples TRBV7-2 to TRBJ2-7; possibly TRBD1 or TRBD2 for D (6 bases each). Germline V gives CDR1 SGHTA, CDR2 FQGNSA. The V end was cut by 5 bases, the J end by 7 bases, with 18 bases between. The CDR3 contains 14 residues.

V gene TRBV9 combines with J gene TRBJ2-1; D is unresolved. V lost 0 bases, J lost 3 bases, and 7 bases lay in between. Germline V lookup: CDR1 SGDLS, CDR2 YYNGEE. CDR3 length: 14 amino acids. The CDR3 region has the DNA TGTGCCAGCAGCGTAGATGGCCACTACAATGAGCAGTTCTTC. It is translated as CASSVDGHYNEQFF.

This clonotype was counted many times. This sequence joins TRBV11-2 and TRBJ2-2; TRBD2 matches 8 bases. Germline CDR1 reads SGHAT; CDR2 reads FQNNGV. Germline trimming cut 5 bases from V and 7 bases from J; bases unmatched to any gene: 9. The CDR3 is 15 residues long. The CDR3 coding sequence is TGTGCCAGCAGCCGCCTGCGGGGGGTGGGCGGGGAGCTGTTTTTT. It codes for CASSRLRGVGGELFF.